This TCR beta chain was documented in a study of regulatory T cells in long-lasting Graves disease. Study conclusions and caveats: Preferential use of TRBV28, TRBJ1-2 and TRBJ2-5 was seen in persistent disease. With a few thousand shared public clonotypes, persistent patients exceeded new patients, who shared over 850.

Ten or more counts support this clonotype. Its antigen remains unidentified. Trimming removed 3 bases from V and 5 bases from J, with 10 bases in between. The length of the CDR3 is 13 residues. CDR1 is LGHDT, CDR2 YNNKEL, per germline (reference sequence). Relying on iRepertoire HTBI primers and Arm-PCR of CDR3 regions, the team built TCR beta libraries. TCRdb recomputed calls from the multiplex PCR reads with MiXCR, one row per CDR3 protein. The sample lists 300,000 to 350,000 distinct CDR3 sequences, roughly 21% occurring once. Time point defined: persistent/refractory GD, antithyroid drugs over 5 years with positive TRAb. The authors made the TCR library using RNA they extracted from PBMCs. As a group, patients came from one endocrinology department in Xi'an, China.

The receptor was isolated from a female donor with Graves disease. The chain combines TRBV3-1 with TRBJ1-2; no reliable D call. Sequencing used peripheral blood mononuclear cells (PBMCs), obtained when the disease was refractory, from a patient treated with antithyroid drugs. The CDR3 sequence: CASSHGTPYGYTF. Here the CDR3 DNA reads TGTGCCAGCAGCCACGGCACCCCGTATGGCTACACCTTC. The whole variable domain, filled in from reference TRBV3-1 and TRBJ1-2, reads DTAVSQTPKYLVTQMGNDKSIKCEQNLGHDTMYWYKQDSKKFLKIMFSYNNKELIINETVPNRFSPKSPDKAHLNLHINSLELGDSAVYFCASSHGTPYGYTFGSGTRLTVV.